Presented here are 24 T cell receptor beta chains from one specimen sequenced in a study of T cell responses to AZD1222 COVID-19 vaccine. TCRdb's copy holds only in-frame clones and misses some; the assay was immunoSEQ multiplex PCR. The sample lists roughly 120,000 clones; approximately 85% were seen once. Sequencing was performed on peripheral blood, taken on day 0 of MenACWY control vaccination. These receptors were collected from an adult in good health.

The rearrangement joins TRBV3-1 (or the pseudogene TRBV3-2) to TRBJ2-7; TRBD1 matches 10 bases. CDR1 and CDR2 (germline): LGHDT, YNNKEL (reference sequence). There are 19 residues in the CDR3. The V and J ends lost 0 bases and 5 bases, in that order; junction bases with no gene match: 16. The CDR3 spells CASSQEYWKPGQGHDEQYF. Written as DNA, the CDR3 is TGTGCCAGCAGCCAAGAATATTGGAAACCGGGACAGGGGCACGACGAGCAGTACTTC.

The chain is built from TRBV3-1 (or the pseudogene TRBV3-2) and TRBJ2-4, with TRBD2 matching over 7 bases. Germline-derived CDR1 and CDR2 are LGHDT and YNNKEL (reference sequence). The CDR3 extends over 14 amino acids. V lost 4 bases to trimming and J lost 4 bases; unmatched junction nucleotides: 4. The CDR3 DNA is TGTGCCAGCAGCCTTGCAGCGGGGAAAAACATTCAGTACTTC. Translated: CASSLAAGKNIQYF.

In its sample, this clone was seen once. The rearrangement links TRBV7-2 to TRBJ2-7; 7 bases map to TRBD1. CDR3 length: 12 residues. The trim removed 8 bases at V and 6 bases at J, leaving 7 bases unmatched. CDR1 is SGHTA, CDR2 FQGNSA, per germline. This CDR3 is CASRGRGIEQYF. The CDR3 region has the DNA TGTGCCAGCCGGGGCAGGGGGATCGAGCAGTACTTC.

The CDR3 nucleotides read TGTGCCAGCTACGGGGCTACAAGGACCCAGTACTTC. Residues: CASYGATRTQYF. V is TRBV27 and J is TRBJ2-5; D is perhaps TRBD1 or TRBD2 (5 bases each). The CDR3 spans 12 residues. Trimming cost V 8 bases and J 7 bases, with 14 bases left between them. Germline assignment: CDR1 MNHEY and CDR2 SMNVEV (reference sequence).

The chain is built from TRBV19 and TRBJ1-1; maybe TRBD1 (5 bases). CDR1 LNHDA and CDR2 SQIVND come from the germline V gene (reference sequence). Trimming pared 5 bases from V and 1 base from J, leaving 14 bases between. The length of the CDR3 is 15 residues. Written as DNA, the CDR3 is TGTGCCAGTAGTCCAGGGCCGGACAAGAACACTGAAGCTTTCTTT. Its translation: CASSPGPDKNTEAFF.

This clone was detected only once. CDR3 DNA: TGCGCCAGCAGCCGGGGACAGACGAACACTGAAGCTTTCTTT. This translates into CASSRGQTNTEAFF. J is TRBJ1-1 and V is TRBV4-3; 7 bases match TRBD1. With V trimmed by 4 bases and J by 1 base, 3 bases remained unmatched. Germline values: CDR1 LGHNA, CDR2 YSLEER. This CDR3 contains 14 residues.

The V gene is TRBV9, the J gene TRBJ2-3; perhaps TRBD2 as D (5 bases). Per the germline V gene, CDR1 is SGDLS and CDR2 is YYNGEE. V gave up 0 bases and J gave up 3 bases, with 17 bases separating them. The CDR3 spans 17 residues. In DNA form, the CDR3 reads TGTGCCAGCAGCGTAGGGCTAGCTCTTATCGGGACAGATACGCAGTATTTT. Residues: CASSVGLALIGTDTQYF.

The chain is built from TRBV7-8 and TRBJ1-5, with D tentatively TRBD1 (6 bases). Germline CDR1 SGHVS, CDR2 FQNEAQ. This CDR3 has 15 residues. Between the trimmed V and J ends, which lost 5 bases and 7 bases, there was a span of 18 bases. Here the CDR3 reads CASSPYRVRDQPQHF. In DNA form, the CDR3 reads TGTGCCAGCAGCCCGTACAGGGTTAGAGACCAGCCCCAGCATTTT. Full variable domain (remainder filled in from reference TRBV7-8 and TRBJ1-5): GAGVSQSPRYKVAKRGQDVALRCDPISGHVSLFWYQQALGQGPEFLTYFQNEAQLDKSGLPSDRFFAERPEGSVSTLKIQRTQQEDSAVYLCASSPYRVRDQPQHFGDGTRLSIL.

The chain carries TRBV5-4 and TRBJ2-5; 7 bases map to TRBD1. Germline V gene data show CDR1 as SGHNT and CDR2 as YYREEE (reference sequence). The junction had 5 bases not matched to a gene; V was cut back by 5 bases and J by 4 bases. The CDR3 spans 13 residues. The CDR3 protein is CASRGGWGETQYF. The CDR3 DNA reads TGTGCCAGCAGAGGGGGCTGGGGAGAGACCCAGTACTTC.

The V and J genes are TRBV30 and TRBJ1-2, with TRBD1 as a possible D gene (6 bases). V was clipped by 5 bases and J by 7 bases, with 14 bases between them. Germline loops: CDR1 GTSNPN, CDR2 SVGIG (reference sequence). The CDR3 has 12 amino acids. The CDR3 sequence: CAWARQVGGYTF. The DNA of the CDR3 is TGTGCCTGGGCTCGACAGGTGGGTGGCTACACCTTC. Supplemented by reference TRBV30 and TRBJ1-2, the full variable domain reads SQTIHQWPATLVQPVGSPLSLECTVEGTSNPNLYWYRQAAGRGLQLLFYSVGIGQISSEVPQNLSASRPQDRQFILSSKKLLLSDSGFYLCAWARQVGGYTFGSGTRLTVV.

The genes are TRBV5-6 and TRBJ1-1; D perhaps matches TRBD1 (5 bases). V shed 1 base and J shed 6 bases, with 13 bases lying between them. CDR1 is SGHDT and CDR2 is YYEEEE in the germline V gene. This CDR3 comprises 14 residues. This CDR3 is CASSLSGGAPEAFF. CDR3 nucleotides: TGTGCCAGCAGCTTGAGCGGCGGGGCCCCTGAAGCTTTCTTT.

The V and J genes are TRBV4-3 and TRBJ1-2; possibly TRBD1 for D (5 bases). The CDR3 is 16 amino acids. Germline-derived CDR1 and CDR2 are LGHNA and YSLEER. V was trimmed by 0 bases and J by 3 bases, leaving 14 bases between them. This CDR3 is CASSQDPGTVYYGYTF. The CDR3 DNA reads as TGCGCCAGCAGCCAAGATCCAGGGACGGTGTACTATGGCTACACCTTC.

In DNA form, the CDR3 reads TGTGCCAGCAGCACAAGAGGGGCGAGGACTGAAGCTTTCTTT. Residues: CASSTRGARTEAFF. The V gene is TRBV5-4, the J gene TRBJ1-1, with D possibly matching TRBD1 (5 bases). The CDR3 runs to 14 residues. Germline loops: CDR1 SGHNT, CDR2 YYREEE (reference sequence). Trimming pared 4 bases from V and 5 bases from J, leaving 15 bases between.

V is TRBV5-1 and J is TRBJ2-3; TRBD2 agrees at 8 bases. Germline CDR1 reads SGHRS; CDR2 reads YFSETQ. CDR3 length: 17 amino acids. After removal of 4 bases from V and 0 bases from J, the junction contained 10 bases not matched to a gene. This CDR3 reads CASSQYLAGPSTDTQYF. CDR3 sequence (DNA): TGCGCCAGCAGCCAATACCTAGCGGGTCCTAGCACAGATACGCAGTATTTT.

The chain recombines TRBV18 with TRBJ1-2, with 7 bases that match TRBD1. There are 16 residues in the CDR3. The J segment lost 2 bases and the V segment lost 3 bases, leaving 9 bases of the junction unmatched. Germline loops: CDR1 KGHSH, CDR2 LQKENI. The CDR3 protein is CASSPRTGAENYGYTF. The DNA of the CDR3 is TGTGCCAGCTCACCGCGCACAGGGGCCGAAAACTATGGCTACACCTTC.

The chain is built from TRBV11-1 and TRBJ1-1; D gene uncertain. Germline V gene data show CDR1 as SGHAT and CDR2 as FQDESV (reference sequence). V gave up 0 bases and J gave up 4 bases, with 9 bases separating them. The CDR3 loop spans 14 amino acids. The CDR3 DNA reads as TGTGCCAGCAGCTTAGCGACCTTAGTCACTGAAGCTTTCTTT. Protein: CASSLATLVTEAFF.

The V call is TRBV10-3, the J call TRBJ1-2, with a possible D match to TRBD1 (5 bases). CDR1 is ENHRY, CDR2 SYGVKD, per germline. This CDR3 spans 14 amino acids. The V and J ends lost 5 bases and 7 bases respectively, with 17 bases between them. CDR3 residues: CAISSPRTPTGYTF. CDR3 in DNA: TGTGCCATCAGTTCCCCTCGGACACCTACTGGCTACACCTTC.

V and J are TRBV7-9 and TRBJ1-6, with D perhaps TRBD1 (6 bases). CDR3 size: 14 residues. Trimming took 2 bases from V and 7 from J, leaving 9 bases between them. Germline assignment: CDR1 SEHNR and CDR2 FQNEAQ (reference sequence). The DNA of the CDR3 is TGTGCCAGCAGCTTACAGGGGTGGAATTCACCCCTCCACTTT. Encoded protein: CASSLQGWNSPLHF.

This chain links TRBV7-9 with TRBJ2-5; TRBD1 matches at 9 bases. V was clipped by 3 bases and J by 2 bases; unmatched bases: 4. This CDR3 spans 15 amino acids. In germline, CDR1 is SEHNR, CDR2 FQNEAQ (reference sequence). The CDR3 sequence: CASSLGDRAQETQYF. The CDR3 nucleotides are TGTGCCAGCAGCTTGGGGGACAGGGCGCAAGAGACCCAGTACTTC.

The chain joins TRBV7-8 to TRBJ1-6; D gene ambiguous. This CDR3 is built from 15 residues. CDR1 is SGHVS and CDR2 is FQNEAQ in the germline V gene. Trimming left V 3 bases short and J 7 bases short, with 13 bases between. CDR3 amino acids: CASSFALGRNSPLHF. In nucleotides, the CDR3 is TGTGCCAGCAGCTTTGCACTGGGTCGAAATTCACCCCTCCACTTT.

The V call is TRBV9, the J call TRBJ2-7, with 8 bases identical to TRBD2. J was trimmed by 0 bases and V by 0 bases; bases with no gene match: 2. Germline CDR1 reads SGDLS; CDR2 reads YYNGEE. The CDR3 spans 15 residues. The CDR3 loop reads CASSVGLASSYEQYF. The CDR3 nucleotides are TGTGCCAGCAGCGTAGGACTAGCGAGCTCCTACGAGCAGTACTTC.

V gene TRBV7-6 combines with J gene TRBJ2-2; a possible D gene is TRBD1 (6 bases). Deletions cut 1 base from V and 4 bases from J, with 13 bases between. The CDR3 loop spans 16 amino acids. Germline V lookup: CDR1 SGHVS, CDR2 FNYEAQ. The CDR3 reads CASSLESQGLTGELFF. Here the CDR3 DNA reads TGTGCCAGCAGCTTAGAATCTCAGGGGCTCACCGGGGAGCTGTTTTTT.

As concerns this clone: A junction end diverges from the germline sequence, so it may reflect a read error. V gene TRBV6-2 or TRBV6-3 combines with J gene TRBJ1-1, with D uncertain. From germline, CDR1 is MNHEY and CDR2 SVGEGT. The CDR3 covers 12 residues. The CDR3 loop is CASSYSTGFPEF. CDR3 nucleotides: TGTGCCAGCAGTTACTCGACTGGCTTTCCAGAATTT.

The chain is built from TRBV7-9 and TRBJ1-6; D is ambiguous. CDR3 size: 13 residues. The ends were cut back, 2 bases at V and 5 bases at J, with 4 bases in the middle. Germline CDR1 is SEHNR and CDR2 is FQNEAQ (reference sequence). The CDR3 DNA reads TGTGCCAGCAGCTTACAGGATAATTCACCCCTCCACTTT. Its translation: CASSLQDNSPLHF.